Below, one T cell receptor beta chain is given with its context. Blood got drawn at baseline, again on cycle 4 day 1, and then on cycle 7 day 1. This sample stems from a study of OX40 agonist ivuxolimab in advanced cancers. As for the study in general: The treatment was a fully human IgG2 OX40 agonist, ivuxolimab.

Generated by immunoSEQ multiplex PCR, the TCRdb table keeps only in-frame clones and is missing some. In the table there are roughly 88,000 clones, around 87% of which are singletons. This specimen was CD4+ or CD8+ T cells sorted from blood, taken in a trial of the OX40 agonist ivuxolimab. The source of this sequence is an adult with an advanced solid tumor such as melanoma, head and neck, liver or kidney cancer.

CDR3 sequence reads: CASSESRSYNEQFF. As DNA, the CDR3 is TGTGCCAGCAGTGAATCTCGCTCCTACAATGAGCAGTTCTTC. The chain combines TRBV2 with TRBJ2-1, with unresolved D. Between the trimmed V and J ends, which lost 2 bases and 0 bases, there was a span of 5 bases. CDR1 and CDR2 (germline): SNHLY, FYNNEI. The CDR3 extends over 14 amino acids.